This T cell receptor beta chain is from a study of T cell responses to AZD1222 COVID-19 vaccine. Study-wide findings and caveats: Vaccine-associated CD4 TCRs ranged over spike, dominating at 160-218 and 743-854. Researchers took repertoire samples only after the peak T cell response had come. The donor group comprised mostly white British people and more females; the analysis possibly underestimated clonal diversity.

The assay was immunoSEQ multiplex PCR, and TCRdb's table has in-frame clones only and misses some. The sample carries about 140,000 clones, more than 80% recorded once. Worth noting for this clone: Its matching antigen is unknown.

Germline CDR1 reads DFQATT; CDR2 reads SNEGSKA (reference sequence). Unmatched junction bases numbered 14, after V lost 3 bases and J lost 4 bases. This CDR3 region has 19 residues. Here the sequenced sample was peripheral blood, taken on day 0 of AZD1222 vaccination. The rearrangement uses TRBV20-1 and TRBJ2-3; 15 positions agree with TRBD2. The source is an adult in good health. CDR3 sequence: CSASHGGTSGGWGADTQYF. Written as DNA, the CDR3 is TGCAGTGCTAGTCATGGCGGGACTAGCGGGGGGTGGGGCGCAGATACGCAGTATTTT.